Below, one TCR beta chain is given with its context. A far larger clone is a single base away, which makes a read error likely. This CDR3 is also generated by other DNA sequences in the sample. The sample is drawn from a study of shared clonotypes between healthy human individuals. Everyone who donated was a Caucasian adult who lived in Nashville, Tennessee. CDR3 length: 10 residues. Germline values: CDR1 DFQATT, CDR2 SNEGSKA (reference sequence). Deep level was the assay's run setting. Every unsorted PBMC PCR replicate was loaded with around 290 ng DNA, approximately 30,000 T cell genomes. The method was immunoSEQ multiplex PCR; TCRdb's version includes in-frame clones alone and lacks a portion of them. The sample includes approximately 460,000 clones, roughly 80% seen only once; the top ten take around 13%.

The chain joins TRBV20-1 to TRBJ2-7; D not resolved. The receptor was derived from a woman between 40 and 55 years old in good health. Some clones in this sample may be carry-over from other donors' samples. The material sequenced was PBMCs. The CDR3 coding sequence is TGCAGTGCTGGGCGGTACGAACAGTACTTC. Translating it yields CSAGRYEQYF.